This T cell receptor (beta chain) was documented in a study of shared clonotypes between healthy human individuals. About the study: The plates for each donor numbered three CD4 naive, three CD4 memory, two CD8 naive and one CD8 memory.

A remark on this clone: Its antigen is unknown.

Template for every sorted-subset replicate PCR totaled roughly 200 ng DNA, some 30,000 T cell genomes. The table came from immunoSEQ multiplex PCR; TCRdb's copy has only in-frame clones and leaves some out. This sample has approximately 350,000 clones, with approximately 79% found just once. Investigators divided CD4+ cells into CD45RA+ naive and CD45RA-negative memory subsets. Broader study findings: In general, naive subsets displayed greater estimated richness than memory subsets did.

Per germline, CDR1 MNHEY and CDR2 SMNVEV (reference sequence). Trimming shortened V by 6 bases and J by 5 bases, and 14 bases separated the two germline ends. CDR3 length equals 14 residues. The receptor was derived from a man younger than 45 in good health. Input material: memory CD4+ T cells sorted from blood. Subset indicated: CD45RA-negative fraction. The gene calls are TRBV27 and TRBJ1-3; D remains ambiguous. The CDR3 nucleotides read TGTGCCAGCAGCCCCACGAATAATAGAAACACCATATATTTT. It encodes CASSPTNNRNTIYF.